The clone carrying this T cell receptor (beta chain) was counted only a few times. What it binds is not known. This specimen comes from a study of blood T cells in healthy people across ages. Study observations and caveats: Naive T cell percentage showed a strong correlation with TCR beta diversity.

A J-beta primer mix and a sample-barcoded 5' primer were used in a second PCR of roughly 7 to 12 cycles. TCRdb itself ran the 5' RACE reads through MiXCR, one entry per CDR3 protein. The data contain over a million distinct CDR3 sequences, about 40% of them seen just once; the ten biggest clones take up 7.9%. Isolation recovered at least 6.5 million PBMCs from every sample. The CDR3 contains 13 residues. Trimming left V 7 bases short and J 4 bases short, with 13 bases between. This receptor was obtained from a woman aged 18-29 years in good health. The specimen was blood. The chain couples TRBV12-3 or TRBV12-4 to TRBJ1-2; D remains unclear. Written as DNA, the CDR3 is TGTGCCAGCACCCTGGCTCCTACCTATGGCTACACCTTC. Translation: CASTLAPTYGYTF.